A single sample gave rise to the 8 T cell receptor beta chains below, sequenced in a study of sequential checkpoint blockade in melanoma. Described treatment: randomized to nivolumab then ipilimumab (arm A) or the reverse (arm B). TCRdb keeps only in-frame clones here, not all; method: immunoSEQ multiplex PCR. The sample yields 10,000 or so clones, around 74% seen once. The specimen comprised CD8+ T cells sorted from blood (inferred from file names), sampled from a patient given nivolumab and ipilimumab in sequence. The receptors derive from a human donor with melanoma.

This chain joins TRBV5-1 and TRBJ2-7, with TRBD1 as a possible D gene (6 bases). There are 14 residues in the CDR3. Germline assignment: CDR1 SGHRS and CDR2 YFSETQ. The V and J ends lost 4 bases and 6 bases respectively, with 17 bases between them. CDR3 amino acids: CASSRDRPLGEQYF. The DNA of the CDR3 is TGCGCCAGCAGCAGAGACAGGCCCCTTGGCGAGCAGTACTTC.

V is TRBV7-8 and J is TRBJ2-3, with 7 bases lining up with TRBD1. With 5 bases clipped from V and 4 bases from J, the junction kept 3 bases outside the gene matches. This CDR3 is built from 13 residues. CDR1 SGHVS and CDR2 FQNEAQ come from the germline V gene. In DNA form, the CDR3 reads TGTGCCAGCAGCGCTGACAGGGCAGATACGCAGTATTTT. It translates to CASSADRADTQYF.

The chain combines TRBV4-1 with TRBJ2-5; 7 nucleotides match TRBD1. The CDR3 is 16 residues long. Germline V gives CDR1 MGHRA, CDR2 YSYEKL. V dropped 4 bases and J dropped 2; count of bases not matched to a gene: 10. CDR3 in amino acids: CASSPPRGRGQETQYF. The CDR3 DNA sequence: TGCGCCAGCAGCCCCCCCAGGGGCAGGGGGCAAGAGACCCAGTACTTC.

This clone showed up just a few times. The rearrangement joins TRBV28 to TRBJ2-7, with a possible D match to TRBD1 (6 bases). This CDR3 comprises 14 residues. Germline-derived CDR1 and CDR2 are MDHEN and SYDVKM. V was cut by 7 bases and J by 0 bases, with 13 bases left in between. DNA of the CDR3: TGTGCCAGCACCCCGGGACATTCCTCCTACGAGCAGTACTTC. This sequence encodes CASTPGHSSYEQYF.

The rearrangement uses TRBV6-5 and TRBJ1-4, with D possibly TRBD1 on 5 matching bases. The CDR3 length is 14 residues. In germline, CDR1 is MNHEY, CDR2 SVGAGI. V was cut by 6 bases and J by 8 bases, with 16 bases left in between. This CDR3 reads CASSLGGSLEKLFF. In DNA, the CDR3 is TGTGCCAGCAGCCTGGGGGGGTCTCTGGAAAAACTGTTTTTT.

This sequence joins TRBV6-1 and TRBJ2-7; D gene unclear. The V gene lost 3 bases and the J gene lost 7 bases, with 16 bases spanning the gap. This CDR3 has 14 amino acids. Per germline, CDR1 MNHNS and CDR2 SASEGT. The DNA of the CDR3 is TGTGCCAGCAGTGAGCCTCGAGGCGGTCGGGAGCAGTACTTC. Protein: CASSEPRGGREQYF.

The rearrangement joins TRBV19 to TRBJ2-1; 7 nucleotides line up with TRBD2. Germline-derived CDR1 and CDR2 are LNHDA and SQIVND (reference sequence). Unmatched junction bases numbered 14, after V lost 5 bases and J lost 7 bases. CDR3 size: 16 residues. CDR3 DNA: TGTGCCAGTAGTCCTAGGAGGGAGGGCCTCTTGAATGAGCAGTTCTTC. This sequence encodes CASSPRREGLLNEQFF.

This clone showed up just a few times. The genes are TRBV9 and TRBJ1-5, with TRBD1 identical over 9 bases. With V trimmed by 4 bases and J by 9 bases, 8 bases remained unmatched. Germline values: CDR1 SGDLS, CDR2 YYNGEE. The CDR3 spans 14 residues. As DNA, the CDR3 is TGTGCCAGCAGCACCGGACAGGGGTTGTTGCCCCAGCATTTT. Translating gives CASSTGQGLLPQHF. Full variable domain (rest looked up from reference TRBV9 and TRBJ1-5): DSGVTQTPKHLITATGQRVTLRCSPRSGDLSVYWYQQSLDQGLQFLIQYYNGEERAKGNILERFSAQQFPDLHSELNLSSLELGDSALYFCASSTGQGLLPQHFGDGTRLSIL.